The 20 T cell receptor beta chains presented below share a single source sample, sequenced in a study of T cells after somatic rescue of genetic block. The method was immunoSEQ multiplex PCR; TCRdb's version includes in-frame clones alone and lacks a portion of them. The sample includes over 95,000 clones, 85% to 95% of them seen just once. The sample taken for sequencing was peripheral blood mononuclear cells (PBMCs). The receptors here all came from a woman between 18 and 30 years old.

V gene TRBV6-5 combines with J gene TRBJ2-7; 11 nucleotides match TRBD1. The germline CDR1 and CDR2 sequences are MNHEY and SVGAGI. The CDR3 totals 15 residues. After removal of 2 bases from V and 1 base from J, the junction contained 1 base not matched to a gene. The CDR3 reads CASSYGTGGSYEQYF. CDR3 DNA sequence: TGTGCCAGCAGTTACGGGACAGGGGGATCCTACGAGCAGTACTTC.

The CDR3: CASSQSTRGVWQETQYF. The CDR3 nucleotides are TGTGCCAGCAGCCAATCGACGAGGGGGGTTTGGCAGGAGACCCAGTACTTC. The V call is TRBV14, the J call TRBJ2-5; D is tentatively TRBD1 or TRBD2 (6 bases each). The CDR3 is made up of 17 amino acids. CDR1 SGHDN and CDR2 FVKESK come from the germline V gene. V lost 2 bases to trimming and J lost 5 bases, with 21 bases between them.

V is TRBV5-1 and J is TRBJ1-6; D call uncertain. CDR3 length: 15 amino acids. The germline V gene encodes CDR1 SGHRS and CDR2 YFSETQ. The V gene lost 7 bases and the J gene lost 1 base, with 12 bases spanning the gap. CDR3 nucleotide sequence: TGCGCCAGCGGAATCGGGGTATCCTATAATTCACCCCTCCACTTT. Translation gives CASGIGVSYNSPLHF.

V gene TRBV6-4 combines with J gene TRBJ2-3; D gene ambiguous. The CDR3 runs 16 residues. Trimming took 9 bases from V and 0 from J, leaving 19 bases between them. Germline V gene sequence: CDR1 MRHNA, CDR2 SNTAGT. The CDR3 reads CARRTTDYNSTDTQYF. The CDR3 nucleotides read TGTGCCAGGCGAACAACAGATTATAACAGCACAGATACGCAGTATTTT.

In this sample, this clone turned up once. This sequence joins TRBV5-6 and TRBJ1-2; D is possibly TRBD1 (5 bases). This CDR3 comprises 15 residues. V was pared by 0 bases and J by 2 bases, with 11 bases between. Germline CDR1 reads SGHDT; CDR2 reads YYEEEE. CDR3 bases: TGTGCCAGCAGCTTGGGGCAGGGAGCCAACTATGGCTACACCTTC. Translated, it gives CASSLGQGANYGYTF.

The chain combines TRBV28 with TRBJ1-6; no definite D call. The CDR3 is made up of 14 amino acids. The germline gives CDR1 MDHEN, CDR2 SYDVKM. V shed 6 bases and J shed 0 bases, with 6 bases lying between them. The CDR3 is CASSRSSYNSPLHF. CDR3 nucleotides: TGTGCCAGCAGCCGGAGCTCCTATAATTCACCCCTCCACTTT.

This clone was picked up one time. The V gene is TRBV7-3, the J gene TRBJ2-1; D is ambiguous. The CDR3 extends over 19 amino acids. Germline V gene lookup returns CDR1 SGHTA and CDR2 FQGTGA. Trimming removed 2 bases at V and 0 bases at J, with 20 bases between. CDR3 loop: CASSLRPPQTQSSYNEQFF. The CDR3 DNA follows: TGTGCCAGCAGCTTACGTCCGCCCCAGACCCAGAGCTCCTACAATGAGCAGTTCTTC.

The genes are TRBV4-2 and TRBJ2-7; D is uncertain. CDR1 is LGHNA, CDR2 YNFKEQ, per germline. This CDR3 region has 16 residues. Trimming removed 0 bases from V and 3 bases from J, with 15 bases in between. In DNA, the CDR3 is TGTGCCAGCAGCCAAGATGTGGGGTCGCAAAACTACGAGCAGTACTTC. Protein: CASSQDVGSQNYEQYF.

The rearrangement links TRBV5-8 to TRBJ1-2; D not certain. The V gene lost 1 base and the J gene lost 7 bases, with 8 bases spanning the gap. The CDR3 consists of 12 residues. Germline values: CDR1 SGHTS, CDR2 YDEGEE. The CDR3 spells CASSLSSGGYTF. CDR3 DNA: TGTGCCAGCAGCTTGTCCAGTGGTGGCTACACCTTC. The full variable domain, rest sourced from reference TRBV5-8 and TRBJ1-2, is EAGVTQSPTHLIKTRGQQATLRCSPISGHTSVYWYQQALGLGLQFLLWYDEGEERNRGNFPPRFSGRQFPNYSSELNVNALELEDSALYLCASSLSSGGYTFGSGTRLTVV.

The chain employs TRBV30 and TRBJ1-1; 8 bases agree with TRBD1. From germline, CDR1 is GTSNPN and CDR2 SVGIG (reference sequence). The CDR3 is 13 residues long. The V gene end was trimmed by 3 bases and the J gene end by 5 bases; junction bases not matched to a gene: 5. The CDR3 nucleotides read TGTGCCTGGAGCCCCGGACAGGGAACTGAAGCTTTCTTT. The encoded protein is CAWSPGQGTEAFF.

V gene TRBV6-4 combines with J gene TRBJ2-3; D gene ambiguous. The CDR3 is 13 residues long. Germline CDR1 is MRHNA and CDR2 is SNTAGT. The V end lost 2 bases, the J end lost 5 bases, and 8 bases lay between the germline ends. CDR3 nucleotide sequence: TGTGCCAGCAGTGACAAGGATTTAGATACGCAGTATTTT. It is translated as CASSDKDLDTQYF.

The chain links TRBV11-2 to TRBJ1-1, with D unresolved. The germline CDR1 and CDR2 sequences are SGHAT and FQNNGV. The CDR3 contains 16 residues. The V and J ends lost 1 base and 1 base respectively, with 13 bases between them. In nucleotides, the CDR3 is TGTGCCAGCAGCTTAGTTCTGGCCAGGAGGAACACTGAAGCTTTCTTT. Its protein is CASSLVLARRNTEAFF.

The V call is TRBV7-3, the J call TRBJ1-1; D call uncertain. CDR3 size: 13 residues. Trimming cost V 2 bases and J 4 bases, with 8 bases left between them. Germline V CDR1 and CDR2: SGHTA, FQGTGA. The CDR3 DNA follows: TGTGCCAGCAGCTTAGATGGGAGCACTGAAGCTTTCTTT. This gives the protein CASSLDGSTEAFF.

The chain recombines TRBV7-6 with TRBJ1-4, with D possibly TRBD1 on 5 matching bases. Trimming took off 1 base at V and 8 bases at J, with 11 bases between the two ends. The V gene's germline CDR1 is SGHVS and CDR2 FNYEAQ. There are 14 residues in the CDR3. The chain's CDR3 is CASSLVPGKEKLFF. Written as DNA, the CDR3 is TGTGCCAGCAGCTTAGTCCCAGGGAAGGAAAAACTGTTTTTT.

In DNA form, the CDR3 reads TGTGCCAGCTGCTTAAGTAGGGGAGTGAGTCAGCCCCAGCATTTT. Its protein product is CASCLSRGVSQPQHF. The chain recombines TRBV6-1 with TRBJ1-5, with D possibly TRBD1 on 5 matching bases. V was cut by 8 bases and J by 6 bases, with 20 bases left in between. The germline V gene has CDR1 MNHNS and CDR2 SASEGT. The CDR3 spans 15 residues.

As concerns this clone: At the DNA level, this CDR3 is encoded by other sequences in the same sample as well. The chain employs TRBV29-1 and TRBJ2-7; 7 bases align to TRBD2. J lost 0 bases, V lost 4 bases, and 3 bases had no gene match. The CDR3 sequence is 13 residues long. Germline CDR1 reads SQVTM; CDR2 reads ANQGSEA. The CDR3 reads CSVGASGSYEQYF. The CDR3 DNA follows: TGCAGCGTTGGGGCTAGCGGCTCCTACGAGCAGTACTTC.

This clone was detected once. The V gene is TRBV13, the J gene TRBJ2-1; D may be TRBD2 (5 bases). This CDR3 has 8 amino acids. CDR1 is PRHDT and CDR2 is FYEKMQ in the germline V gene (reference sequence). V lost 8 bases and J 14 bases, leaving 7 bases between the germline ends. The CDR3 region has the DNA TGTGCCAGCGGACTGGAGTTCTTC. This gives the protein CASGLEFF.

The chain couples TRBV7-9 to TRBJ1-2; D possibly corresponds to TRBD1 (5 bases). The CDR3 runs to 13 residues. V gave up 11 bases and J gave up 4 bases, with 17 bases separating them. Germline CDR1 is SEHNR and CDR2 is FQNEAQ (reference sequence). The CDR3 reads CAVGSGGSYGYTF. DNA of the CDR3: TGTGCCGTCGGAAGCGGGGGAAGCTATGGCTACACCTTC.

The CDR3 loop reads CASSLTNTGELFF. In DNA, the CDR3 is TGTGCCAGCAGTCTAACGAACACCGGGGAGCTGTTTTTT. The J gene is TRBJ2-2, the V gene TRBV27; D is ambiguous. CDR3 size: 13 residues. Germline-derived CDR1 and CDR2 are MNHEY and SMNVEV (reference sequence). The V end lost 5 bases, the J end lost 0 bases, and 4 bases lay between the germline ends.

The gene calls are TRBV7-6 and TRBJ2-6; D unresolved. The CDR3 runs to 15 residues. V lost 4 bases and J 2 bases, leaving 9 bases between the germline ends. Germline loops: CDR1 SGHVS, CDR2 FNYEAQ. CDR3 sequence: CASSSLRTGANVLTF. The CDR3 coding sequence is TGTGCCAGCAGCTCGCTCAGAACTGGGGCCAACGTCCTGACTTTC.